This paragraph reports one T cell receptor beta chain. These data belong to a study of blood T cell repertoires in COVID-19. V was cut by 1 base and J by 10 bases, with 13 bases left in between. Germline CDR1 is SEHNR and CDR2 is FQNEAQ (reference sequence). CDR3 size: 13 residues. Generated by immunoSEQ multiplex PCR, the TCRdb table keeps only in-frame clones and is missing some. Seen here are roughly 30,000 clones, around 80% observed once, and the top ten hold 7% to 9%. The clonotype comes from a woman aged 55-69 years with acute or convalescent COVID-19. V is TRBV7-9 and J is TRBJ1-1, with D possibly being TRBD1 (5 bases). Sequenced: peripheral blood. The CDR3 coding sequence is TGTGCCAGCAGCTTAGGTCTCGGGGGGAGAGCTTTCTTT. Protein product: CASSLGLGGRAFF.